This T cell receptor (beta chain) was sequenced during a study of early T cells in non-severe SARS-CoV-2 infection. Whole-study context: RNA in bulk from unsorted whole blood was sequenced, and chains were unpaired.

Regarding the study as a whole: VDJdb matching, biased toward anti-spike CD8 responses, missed private and CD4 specificities.

Unique molecular identifiers were attached to individual cDNA molecules. Each CDR3 protein gets one entry after TCRdb re-called the 5' RACE reads with MiXCR. Of 30,000 to 40,000 distinct CDR3 sequences in the sample, roughly 4.2% are singletons; the top ten hold under 6%. Concerning this clonotype: Antigen specificity is unknown. An end of the junction differs from the germline gene, which may be a read error.

This TCR derives from an adult who was a healthcare worker with PCR-confirmed SARS-CoV-2 infection or an uninfected control (not recorded which). Sequencing used whole blood.

The CDR3 loop reads CASSFETSGYGQYF. CDR3 in DNA: TGTGCCAGCAGTTTCGAGACTAGCGGCTACGGGCAGTACTTC. The chain employs TRBV12-3 or TRBV12-4 and TRBJ2-7, with 9 positions matching TRBD2. The CDR3 is 14 residues long.